The 21 T cell receptor beta chains reported below all come from one sample, sequenced in a study of blood T cell repertoires in COVID-19. The method was immunoSEQ multiplex PCR; TCRdb's version includes in-frame clones alone and lacks a portion of them. This table has 150,000 or so clones, roughly 80% appearing once. The sample taken for sequencing was peripheral blood. These receptor sequences come from a woman aged 60 to 75 with acute or convalescent COVID-19.

The chain combines TRBV12-3 or TRBV12-4 with TRBJ2-1, with D uncertain. CDR3 size: 11 residues. V was cut by 6 bases and J by 8 bases, with 8 bases left in between. The CDR3: CASRRFDEQFF. The CDR3 nucleotides are TGTGCCAGCAGGCGCTTTGATGAGCAGTTCTTC.

The chain carries TRBV7-9 and TRBJ2-3; 9 nucleotides line up with TRBD2. The CDR3 totals 15 residues. CDR1 is SEHNR and CDR2 is FQNEAQ in the germline V gene (reference sequence). J lost 2 bases, V lost 6 bases, and 6 bases had no gene match. The CDR3 DNA reads TGTGCCAGCAGACCCCTAGCGGGATTCACAGATACGCAGTATTTT. Its protein is CASRPLAGFTDTQYF.

This clone has just one count. The chain joins TRBV3-1 (or the pseudogene TRBV3-2) to TRBJ2-2; TRBD1 agrees at 8 bases. With V trimmed by 3 bases and J by 0 bases, 9 bases remained unmatched. Germline assignment: CDR1 LGHDT and CDR2 YNNKEL (reference sequence). The CDR3 loop spans 18 amino acids. The CDR3 DNA reads TGTGCCAGCAGCCATAGGACAGGGTCCCCCTCGAACACCGGGGAGCTGTTTTTT. Translating gives CASSHRTGSPSNTGELFF.

The chain recombines TRBV6-2 or TRBV6-3 with TRBJ2-4, with 7 bases matching TRBD1. The CDR3 runs to 14 residues. Germline CDR1 MNHEY, CDR2 SVGEGT. The V segment lost 7 bases and the J segment 1 base; nucleotides outside the gene matches: 4. CDR3 in DNA: TGTGCCAGCACCCCAGGGGGTGCCAAAAACATTCAGTACTTC. Protein product: CASTPGGAKNIQYF.

This CDR3 reads CASRGSTNQPQHF. The CDR3 DNA reads as TGTGCCAGCAGGGGGAGCACAAATCAGCCCCAGCATTTT. The gene calls are TRBV28 and TRBJ1-5; no clear D gene. The V gene's germline CDR1 is MDHEN and CDR2 SYDVKM. V gave up 6 bases and J gave up 4 bases, with 10 bases separating them. The CDR3 spans 13 residues.

This chain joins TRBV4-3 and TRBJ1-2, with D unresolved. Trimming removed 0 bases at V and 5 bases at J, with 10 bases between. The CDR3 totals 14 residues. The germline gives CDR1 LGHNA, CDR2 YSLEER. The CDR3 region has the DNA TGCGCCAGCAGCCAAGACCGGGGTTATTATGGCTACACCTTC. It codes for CASSQDRGYYGYTF.

The rearrangement joins TRBV5-5 to TRBJ1-1; 9 nucleotides match TRBD1. Germline V gene data show CDR1 as SGHKS and CDR2 as YYEKEE (reference sequence). The CDR3 runs to 17 residues. V gave up 5 bases and J gave up 6 bases; unmatched junction bases: 17. CDR3 coding DNA: TGTGCCAGCAGACCTCCGGGACAGGGAATCGGGGTGGCTGAAGCTTTCTTT. Its translation is CASRPPGQGIGVAEAFF. Using reference TRBV5-5 and TRBJ1-1 for the parts outside the CDR3, the full variable domain is DAGVTQSPTHLIKTRGQQVTLRCSPISGHKSVSWYQQVLGQGPQFIFQYYEKEERGRGNFPDRFSARQFPNYSSELNVNALLLGDSALYLCASRPPGQGIGVAEAFFGQGTRLTVV.

The chain joins TRBV6-4 to TRBJ2-7, with D tentatively TRBD1 (6 bases). Looked up from germline, CDR1 is MRHNA and CDR2 is SNTAGT. Trimming left V 0 bases short and J 2 bases short, with 17 bases between. This CDR3 comprises 17 residues. CDR3 in amino acids: CASSDSIWGLNPYEQYF. CDR3 in DNA: TGTGCCAGCAGTGACTCGATATGGGGGCTAAACCCCTACGAGCAGTACTTC.

This clone was detected only once. The CDR3 DNA reads TGCGCCAGCAGCTTGGGGGGCGCCGGTGGCTACACCTTC. This translates into CASSLGGAGGYTF. The chain has TRBV5-1 and TRBJ1-2; possible D gene TRBD1, 5 bases. Trimming shortened V by 0 bases and J by 7 bases, and 10 bases separated the two germline ends. Germline V lookup: CDR1 SGHRS, CDR2 YFSETQ. This CDR3 has 13 amino acids.

Concerning this clone itself: Relative to the germline gene, one junction end is altered; a read error may explain this. The V call is TRBV7-3, the J call TRBJ2-3; 8 bases map to TRBD1. Germline V CDR1 and CDR2: SGHTA, FQGTGA. The CDR3 consists of 14 residues. This CDR3 is CASRLTGGSDTQYF. CDR3 in DNA: TGTGCCAGCAGATTAACAGGGGGAAGCGATACGCAGTATTTT.

The chain combines TRBV5-4 with TRBJ1-2, with D unresolved. Germline assignment: CDR1 SGHNT and CDR2 YYREEE (reference sequence). There are 13 residues in the CDR3. V lost 0 bases and J 1 base, leaving 4 bases between the germline ends. CDR3 in DNA: TGTGCCAGCAGCTTGGATAGTAACTATGGCTACACCTTC. This encodes CASSLDSNYGYTF.

The chain carries TRBV4-3 and TRBJ1-2; weak D call: TRBD1 (5 bases). Trimming removed 4 bases at V and 4 bases at J, with 13 bases between. This CDR3 contains 14 residues. Germline V lookup: CDR1 LGHNA, CDR2 YSLEER. The CDR3, as DNA: TGCGCCAGCAGCCGGGAAGGGGTGGGCTATGGCTACACCTTC. This translates into CASSREGVGYGYTF.

This rearrangement joins TRBV27 to TRBJ1-2; the D gene is possibly TRBD1 (5 bases). Germline values: CDR1 MNHEY, CDR2 SMNVEV (reference sequence). The V gene lost 3 bases and the J gene lost 8 bases, with 19 bases spanning the gap. This CDR3 comprises 15 residues. CDR3 sequence (DNA): TGTGCCAGCAGTTTCCGTTTGAATTCTAGGGGAGGCTACACCTTC. It is translated as CASSFRLNSRGGYTF.

The chain carries TRBV18 and TRBJ2-1, with D possibly TRBD2 on 6 matching bases. The CDR3 sequence is 16 residues long. Trimming pared 3 bases from V and 3 bases from J, leaving 15 bases between. CDR1 and CDR2 from the germline V gene are KGHSH and LQKENI. The CDR3 loop reads CASSPWVSGDYNEQFF. The CDR3 DNA is TGTGCCAGCTCACCTTGGGTTAGCGGAGACTACAATGAGCAGTTCTTC.

The rearrangement uses TRBV29-1 and TRBJ1-4, with 7 nucleotides matching TRBD1. Germline V gene data show CDR1 as SQVTM and CDR2 as ANQGSEA. V gave up 1 base and J gave up 5 bases; unmatched junction bases: 4. CDR3 length: 14 amino acids. The CDR3 here is CSVEGRGANEKLFF. In nucleotides, the CDR3 is TGCAGCGTTGAAGGCAGGGGGGCGAATGAAAAACTGTTTTTT.

The J gene is TRBJ2-5, the V gene TRBV4-2, with D possibly matching TRBD2 (7 bases). CDR1 is LGHNA and CDR2 is YNFKEQ in the germline V gene. V was cut by 5 bases and J by 2 bases, with 15 bases left in between. There are 15 residues in the CDR3. Written as DNA, the CDR3 is TGTGCCAGCAGCGGCGGGGGAGGGGGACAAGAGACCCAGTACTTC. Its protein is CASSGGGGGQETQYF.

The chain employs TRBV19 and TRBJ2-7; 13 bases are a match to TRBD2. This CDR3 comprises 15 residues. In germline, CDR1 is LNHDA, CDR2 SQIVND (reference sequence). J was trimmed by 1 base and V by 6 bases; bases with no gene match: 3. The CDR3 sequence is CASSRLAGGSYEQYF. The CDR3 DNA sequence: TGTGCCAGTAGCCGACTAGCGGGAGGTTCCTACGAGCAGTACTTC.

J is TRBJ2-7 and V is TRBV29-1; 11 nucleotides line up with TRBD2. The CDR3 is made up of 15 amino acids. V lost 3 bases to trimming and J lost 2 bases; unmatched junction nucleotides: 6. CDR1 is SQVTM, CDR2 ANQGSEA, per germline. CDR3 sequence: CSVERIAGGTYEQYF. The CDR3, as DNA: TGCAGCGTTGAGAGGATAGCGGGAGGGACCTACGAGCAGTACTTC.

The V call is TRBV2, the J call TRBJ2-1; D remains unclear. V lost 5 bases and J lost 5, with 4 bases in between. This CDR3 region has 11 residues. Germline assignment: CDR1 SNHLY and CDR2 FYNNEI. The CDR3 spells CASSPNNEQFF. CDR3 nucleotides: TGTGCCAGCAGTCCTAACAATGAGCAGTTCTTC.

This sequence joins TRBV23-1 and TRBJ1-5, with D hard to call. TRBV23-1 carries the ORF label, with uncertain function. Trimming shortened V by 9 bases and J by 0 bases, and 3 bases separated the two germline ends. The CDR3 totals 11 residues. This CDR3 is CARYSNQPQHF. The CDR3 coding sequence is TGCGCCAGGTATAGCAATCAGCCCCAGCATTTT.

This chain uses TRBV9 with TRBJ2-7; 10 bases match TRBD2. CDR3 length equals 14 residues. The V and J ends lost 4 bases and 7 bases, in that order; junction bases with no gene match: 8. CDR1 is SGDLS, CDR2 YYNGEE, per germline. The CDR3, as DNA: TGTGCCAGCAGCTCCGGGACTAGCGCACGGGAGCAGTACTTC. Amino acid sequence: CASSSGTSAREQYF.